This section outlines one T cell receptor beta chain sequence together with its context. Its antigen is unidentified. The sample is drawn from a study of T cell repertoires in cytomegalovirus infection. Study summary: CMV infection and matching HLA type were both indicated by public TCR beta signatures. Study conclusions and caveats: In two of eight donors, the top clonotype was HLA-C-restricted CMV-specific.

TCRdb processed the reads anew with MiXCR; each CDR3 protein has one entry. The data contain 150,000 to 200,000 distinct CDR3 sequences, under 30% of them singletons. The sequence was obtained from a human donor in good health (CMV status not recorded). Some clones in this sample may be carry-over from other donors' samples. Input material: PBMCs.

CDR3 nucleotides: TGTGCCAGCAGTTTCGGGGGACCAAACACTGAAGCTTTCTTT. Translation: CASSFGGPNTEAFF. The rearrangement uses TRBV12-3 or TRBV12-4 and TRBJ1-1, with D tentatively TRBD1 (5 bases). The CDR3 sequence is 14 residues long. V dropped 3 bases and J dropped 2 bases, with 10 bases sitting between them.